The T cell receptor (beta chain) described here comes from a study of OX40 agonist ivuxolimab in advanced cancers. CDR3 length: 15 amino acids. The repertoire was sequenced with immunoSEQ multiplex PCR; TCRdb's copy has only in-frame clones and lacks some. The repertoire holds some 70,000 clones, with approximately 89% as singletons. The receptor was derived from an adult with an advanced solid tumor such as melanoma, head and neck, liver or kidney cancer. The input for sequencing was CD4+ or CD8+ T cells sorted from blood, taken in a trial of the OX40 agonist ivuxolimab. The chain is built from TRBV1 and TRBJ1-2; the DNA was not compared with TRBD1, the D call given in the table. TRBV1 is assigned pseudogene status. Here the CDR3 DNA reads TGCACCAGCAGCCTAGGGGGATTTCCTGGCTATGGCTACACCTTC. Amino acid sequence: CTSSLGGFPGYGYTF.